The 20 T cell receptor beta chains reported below all come from one sample, sequenced in a study of molecular identifiers for immune sequencing clone quantification. Each CDR3 protein is one row after TCRdb ran MiXCR on the PCR reads. The table lists approximately 500,000 distinct CDR3 sequences, around 21% of them singletons. The sequenced sample consisted of naive CD8+ T cells from blood, with Jurkat cell RNA spiked in. The subset denotes: FACS-sorted CD8+CD4-CCR7+CD45RA+ naive T cells. The receptors come from a human donor in good health. Some libraries in this study had Jurkat cell RNA spiked in.

The chain combines TRBV3-1 with TRBJ2-7; 8 positions agree with TRBD1. Unmatched junction bases numbered 7, after V lost 4 bases and J lost 5 bases. CDR1 is LGHDT and CDR2 is YNNKEL in the germline V gene (reference sequence). The CDR3 covers 14 residues. The CDR3, as DNA: TGTGCCAGCAGCCTGGACAGGGCGTCTCACGAGCAGTACTTC. The encoded protein is CASSLDRASHEQYF.

The CDR3 region is CASSYSKGGRETQYF. CDR3 nucleotide sequence: TGTGCCAGCAGTTACTCGAAGGGCGGGCGAGAGACCCAGTACTTC. The chain is built from TRBV6-6 and TRBJ2-5, with D possibly being TRBD2 (5 bases). There are 15 residues in the CDR3. Germline V lookup: CDR1 MNHNY, CDR2 SVGAGI (reference sequence). The V gene lost 0 bases and the J gene lost 4 bases, with 12 bases spanning the gap.

The rearrangement uses TRBV30 and TRBJ2-7; D gene unclear. Trimming took off 2 bases at V and 3 bases at J, with 8 bases between the two ends. CDR3 length equals 12 residues. Germline CDR1 reads GTSNPN; CDR2 reads SVGIG (reference sequence). The chain's CDR3 is CAWSKESYEQYF. DNA of the CDR3: TGTGCCTGGAGTAAGGAGAGCTACGAGCAGTACTTC.

This CDR3 reads CASSDPPGTLNNEQFF. CDR3 sequence (DNA): TGTGCCAGCAGTGATCCCCCCGGGACCCTAAACAATGAGCAGTTCTTC. The chain uses TRBV2 and TRBJ2-1; D may correspond to TRBD1 or TRBD2 (5 bases each). Trimming pared 3 bases from V and 5 bases from J, leaving 17 bases between. Per the germline V gene, CDR1 is SNHLY and CDR2 is FYNNEI. The CDR3 extends over 16 amino acids.

There are many counts of this clonotype. The gene calls are TRBV27 and TRBJ1-5; 7 nucleotides agree with TRBD1. The CDR3 consists of 14 residues. Germline V gene sequence: CDR1 MNHEY, CDR2 SMNVEV (reference sequence). V trimming: 0 bases; J trimming: 4 bases; junction bases outside the gene matches: 0. Written as DNA, the CDR3 is TGTGCCAGCAGTTTATCGACAGGGAATCAGCCCCAGCATTTT. Translating gives CASSLSTGNQPQHF.

This clonotype was seen repeatedly, ten times or more. The chain links TRBV27 to TRBJ1-1, with D possibly matching TRBD1 (6 bases). This CDR3 has 14 residues. CDR1 is MNHEY and CDR2 is SMNVEV in the germline V gene (reference sequence). The germline V and J ends were trimmed by 6 bases and 6 bases, with 17 bases remaining between them. The CDR3 nucleotides are TGTGCCAGCAGACCCAGGACAGTCGACGCTGAAGCTTTCTTT. Its protein product is CASRPRTVDAEAFF.

This clonotype was recorded many times. The chain uses TRBV4-3 and TRBJ2-7; D is ambiguous. With 3 bases removed from V and 5 bases from J, the gap between germline ends came to 11 bases. The CDR3 is 13 residues long. Germline V gene data show CDR1 as LGHNA and CDR2 as YSLEER. CDR3 sequence (DNA): TGCGCCAGCAGCCAGAGACCCTCTCACGAGCAGTACTTC. Translation gives CASSQRPSHEQYF.

The rearrangement links TRBV6-4 to TRBJ1-6; no reliable D call. Trimming cost V 3 bases and J 0 bases, with 6 bases left between them. The CDR3 length is 15 residues. CDR1 MRHNA and CDR2 SNTAGT come from the germline V gene. CDR3 sequence reads: CASSEWGSYNSPLHF. In nucleotides, the CDR3 is TGTGCCAGCAGTGAGTGGGGCTCCTATAATTCACCCCTCCACTTT.

Worth noting for this clonotype: Given a much more abundant clone one base away, this may be a read error. This likely comes from a read error, as the CDR3 has no conserved phenylalanine or tryptophan at its end. The chain carries TRBV30 and TRBJ1-1; 7 bases are a match to TRBD1. Trimming removed 5 bases from V and 4 bases from J; junction bases left unmatched: 7. This CDR3 is built from 13 residues. CDR1 and CDR2 from the germline V gene are GTSNPN and SVGIG (reference sequence). CDR3 coding DNA: TGTGCCTGGGATAGGACAGGTGGCACTGAAGCTTTCCTT. This encodes CAWDRTGGTEAFL.

The chain combines TRBV6-2 or TRBV6-3 with TRBJ1-2; D is ambiguous. CDR3 size: 15 residues. From germline, CDR1 is MNHEY and CDR2 SVGEGT. V was trimmed by 5 bases and J by 5 bases, leaving 18 bases between them. The DNA for the CDR3 is TGTGCCAGCAGTCTGATGGAGGTCCTTTATTATGGCTACACCTTC. Its protein product is CASSLMEVLYYGYTF.

This clonotype was observed at least ten times. The rearrangement links TRBV20-1 to TRBJ2-7, with D possibly matching TRBD1 (5 bases). Trimming took off 6 bases at V and 0 bases at J, with 15 bases between the two ends. The CDR3 extends over 14 amino acids. The germline V gene has CDR1 DFQATT and CDR2 SNEGSKA (reference sequence). The CDR3 region is CSAEGALSSYEQYF. The CDR3 DNA reads TGCAGTGCCGAAGGGGCCCTGAGCTCCTACGAGCAGTACTTC.

This clonotype was counted many times. The rearrangement links TRBV20-1 to TRBJ2-7, with a tentative D call TRBD1 (6 bases). The germline V and J ends were trimmed by 3 bases and 0 bases, with 9 bases remaining between them. Germline CDR1 DFQATT, CDR2 SNEGSKA (reference sequence). The CDR3 extends over 13 amino acids. CDR3 amino acids: CSASVGGSYEQYF. The CDR3 nucleotides read TGCAGTGCTAGCGTAGGGGGCTCCTACGAGCAGTACTTC.

A word on this clonotype: One junction end does not reproduce the germline sequence, and a read error may be involved. The chain uses TRBV7-7 and TRBJ2-5; 11 positions match TRBD2. Germline V lookup: CDR1 SSHAT, CDR2 FNYEAQ (reference sequence). This CDR3 spans 15 amino acids. The CDR3: CASSPTSGTMETQYF. CDR3 in DNA: TGTGCTAGCAGTCCGACTAGCGGGACAATGGAGACCCAGTACTTC.

This clonotype showed up many times. V gene TRBV4-3 combines with J gene TRBJ2-3; unclear D gene. This CDR3 contains 13 residues. Deletions cut 1 base from V and 6 bases from J, with 8 bases between. The germline CDR1 and CDR2 sequences are LGHNA and YSLEER. The CDR3 loop reads CASSQVPGDTQYF. The CDR3 DNA reads as TGCGCCAGCAGCCAAGTTCCCGGGGATACGCAGTATTTT.

The chain employs TRBV5-8 and TRBJ1-1; 7 bases are a match to TRBD1. The germline CDR1 and CDR2 sequences are SGHTS and YDEGEE. Unmatched junction bases numbered 5, after V lost 5 bases and J lost 1 base. The CDR3 is 14 residues long. CDR3 residues: CASRLRTGNTEAFF. The CDR3 nucleotides read TGTGCCAGCAGGTTAAGGACAGGGAACACTGAAGCTTTCTTT.

This clonotype was counted many times. The chain uses TRBV13 and TRBJ2-7; D is tentatively TRBD1 or TRBD2 (5 bases each). Trimming took off 5 bases at V and 1 base at J, with 18 bases between the two ends. The CDR3 has 16 residues. Germline V CDR1 and CDR2: PRHDT, FYEKMQ (reference sequence). The CDR3 loop reads CASSPRGSTSSYEQYF. The CDR3 DNA sequence: TGTGCCAGCAGCCCGAGGGGTTCTACAAGTTCCTACGAGCAGTACTTC.

This clonotype was recorded at least ten times. The V gene is TRBV29-1, the J gene TRBJ2-3; D is undetermined. V lost 3 bases, J lost 6 bases, and 10 bases lay in between. CDR1 and CDR2 (germline): SQVTM, ANQGSEA. The CDR3 runs to 12 residues. The CDR3 DNA reads as TGCAGCGTTGATCGTACCGGTGATACGCAGTATTTT. This encodes CSVDRTGDTQYF.

This clonotype was picked up many times. The chain joins TRBV12-3 or TRBV12-4 to TRBJ1-4, with D perhaps TRBD1 (5 bases). This CDR3 comprises 14 residues. Trimming took off 1 base at V and 8 bases at J, with 11 bases between the two ends. CDR3: CASSLGDRFEKLFF. In nucleotides, the CDR3 is TGTGCCAGCAGTTTAGGGGACCGGTTCGAAAAACTGTTTTTT.

This clonotype was detected many times. This chain joins TRBV7-2 and TRBJ2-3; D unclear. Deletions cut 1 base from V and 5 bases from J, with 10 bases between. The CDR3 runs to 14 residues. CDR1 SGHTA and CDR2 FQGNSA come from the germline V gene. The CDR3 loop is CASSLVTGQDTQYF. The CDR3 region has the DNA TGTGCCAGCAGCTTAGTTACGGGCCAAGATACGCAGTATTTT.

This clonotype was recorded many times. This chain uses TRBV4-3 with TRBJ1-5; unclear D gene. This CDR3 contains 17 residues. Germline V CDR1 and CDR2: LGHNA, YSLEER. Deletions cut 0 bases from V and 2 bases from J, with 14 bases between. For the CDR3, the DNA is TGCGCCAGCAGCCAAGAAGCAAGAGCGGGAGGCAATCAGCCCCAGCATTTT. Amino acid sequence: CASSQEARAGGNQPQHF.